The 13 T cell receptor beta chains below come from one sample, sequenced in a study of blood T cell repertoires in COVID-19. The table came from immunoSEQ multiplex PCR; TCRdb's copy has only in-frame clones and leaves some out. This sample has around 200,000 clones; around 85% occur once, and the top ten carry less than 25%. The specimen was peripheral blood. The receptors here all came from a man in his 70s with active or convalescent COVID-19.

The count of this clone is one. The V and J genes are TRBV28 and TRBJ2-1; 11 positions match TRBD2. The CDR3 totals 17 residues. Germline V lookup: CDR1 MDHEN, CDR2 SYDVKM. V shed 5 bases, J shed 8 bases, and the junction held 14 bases outside the gene matches. CDR3 in DNA: TGTGCCAGCAGTGCCCGTCAGGCCTTAGCGGGGGGGGATGAGCAGTTCTTC. The encoded protein is CASSARQALAGGDEQFF.

This chain links TRBV27 with TRBJ1-4; D remains unclear. Trimming pared 6 bases from V and 4 bases from J, leaving 12 bases between. The CDR3 totals 14 residues. The germline V gene encodes CDR1 MNHEY and CDR2 SMNVEV (reference sequence). This CDR3 is CASRAPTINEKLFF. CDR3 bases: TGTGCCAGCAGAGCCCCAACTATTAATGAAAAACTGTTTTTT.

CDR3 nucleotide sequence: TGTGCCAGCAGCTCCTCCGGGGGAACGTCTGGTGAAAAACTGTTTTTT. It is translated as CASSSSGGTSGEKLFF. The rearrangement joins TRBV7-9 to TRBJ1-4, with D possibly matching TRBD1 (5 bases). V was shortened by 4 bases and J by 7 bases, with 19 bases between the two germline ends. Germline-derived CDR1 and CDR2 are SEHNR and FQNEAQ (reference sequence). The CDR3 runs 16 residues.

This chain connects TRBV19 to TRBJ2-1, with 7 bases lining up with TRBD2. CDR3 size: 16 residues. Trimming at V came to 6 bases and at J to 2 bases, leaving 10 bases not matched to a gene. Germline assignment: CDR1 LNHDA and CDR2 SQIVND (reference sequence). The CDR3 DNA reads TGTGCCAGTAGGGGCCGGGGTAGCGGGCCCTACAATGAGCAGTTCTTC. Protein: CASRGRGSGPYNEQFF. The whole variable domain, filled in from reference TRBV19 and TRBJ2-1, reads DGGITQSPKYLFRKEGQNVTLSCEQNLNHDAMYWYRQDPGQGLRLIYYSQIVNDFQKGDIAEGYSVSREKKESFPLTVTSAQKNPTAFYLCASRGRGSGPYNEQFFGPGTRLTVL.

The genes are TRBV6-1 and TRBJ2-4, with 9 bases aligning to TRBD2. After removal of 7 bases from V and 1 base from J, the junction contained 11 bases not matched to a gene. The CDR3 spans 17 residues. Germline CDR1 is MNHNS and CDR2 is SASEGT. CDR3 amino acids: CASNQAGGSLAKNIQYF. DNA of the CDR3: TGTGCCAGCAATCAAGCGGGAGGCAGTCTGGCCAAAAACATTCAGTACTTC.

The rearrangement links TRBV9 to TRBJ2-3; possibly TRBD2 for D (6 bases). Per the germline V gene, CDR1 is SGDLS and CDR2 is YYNGEE. The CDR3 has 18 amino acids. Deletions cut 1 base from V and 0 bases from J, with 18 bases between. DNA for the CDR3: TGTGCCAGCAGCGTAAAAGGAGGGGCACCAACTAGCACAGATACGCAGTATTTT. It specifies CASSVKGGAPTSTDTQYF.

The chain couples TRBV7-9 to TRBJ2-7; 9 bases line up with TRBD1. This CDR3 is 13 amino acids long. Germline V lookup: CDR1 SEHNR, CDR2 FQNEAQ (reference sequence). The V segment lost 4 bases and the J segment 6 bases; nucleotides outside the gene matches: 4. This chain's CDR3 is CASSYGTGTEQYF. CDR3 sequence (DNA): TGTGCCAGCAGCTACGGGACAGGGACCGAGCAGTACTTC.

The CDR3: CSVNGLGNEQFF. CDR3 nucleotides: TGCAGCGTTAATGGACTGGGGAATGAGCAGTTCTTC. This sequence joins TRBV29-1 and TRBJ2-1, with D possibly TRBD2 on 5 matching bases. Looked up from germline, CDR1 is SQVTM and CDR2 is ANQGSEA. Trimming removed 5 bases at V and 7 bases at J, with 12 bases between. The length of the CDR3 is 12 residues.

The chain is built from TRBV18 and TRBJ2-7, with D maybe TRBD1 (5 bases). This CDR3 has 15 residues. The V gene's germline CDR1 is KGHSH and CDR2 LQKENI. With 1 base removed from V and 5 bases from J, the gap between germline ends came to 15 bases. DNA for the CDR3: TGTGCCAGCTCACCACGGGGCCCCGTCTCTGACGAGCAGTACTTC. It specifies CASSPRGPVSDEQYF.

J is TRBJ1-4 and V is TRBV2; possible D gene TRBD1, 5 bases. Per the germline V gene, CDR1 is SNHLY and CDR2 is FYNNEI. The germline V and J ends were trimmed by 3 bases and 2 bases, with 10 bases remaining between them. The CDR3 contains 15 residues. CDR3 sequence reads: CASSDPGGTNEKLFF. In DNA form, the CDR3 reads TGTGCCAGCAGTGATCCGGGGGGGACTAATGAAAAACTGTTTTTT.

This clone has a count of ten or more. V and J are TRBV5-1 and TRBJ1-6; 7 nucleotides line up with TRBD1. Germline trimming cut 0 bases from V and 9 bases from J; bases unmatched to any gene: 3. Germline lookup yields CDR1 SGHRS and CDR2 YFSETQ. CDR3 length: 14 amino acids. The chain's CDR3 is CASSLAGGSSPLHF. Here the CDR3 DNA reads TGCGCCAGCAGCTTGGCAGGGGGTAGTTCACCCCTCCACTTT.

The gene calls are TRBV5-1 and TRBJ1-2; D is unresolved. The CDR3 contains 14 residues. Germline V gives CDR1 SGHRS, CDR2 YFSETQ. The V gene lost 0 bases and the J gene lost 4 bases, with 10 bases spanning the gap. CDR3 region: CASSLAPGLYGYTF. CDR3 nucleotide sequence: TGCGCCAGCAGCTTGGCTCCAGGACTCTATGGCTACACCTTC.

Regarding this clone: Additional DNA sequences in this sample encode the identical CDR3. V gene TRBV5-1 combines with J gene TRBJ1-2, with unresolved D. Germline V gives CDR1 SGHRS, CDR2 YFSETQ. This CDR3 region has 12 residues. The V and J ends lost 1 base and 7 bases respectively, with 8 bases between them. CDR3 residues: CASSLPGSGYTF. The DNA for the CDR3 is TGCGCCAGCAGCTTGCCGGGATCTGGCTACACCTTC.